What follows are 18 T cell receptor beta chains derived from one specimen sequenced in a study of cytomegalovirus exposure and HLA in healthy donors. Clones were read by immunoSEQ multiplex PCR, and TCRdb kept only the in-frame ones, dropping some. The sample lists 140,000 or so clones; approximately 90% were seen once. The material sequenced was PBMCs. The receptors originated from a woman aged 25 to 45 in good health and CMV-seropositive.

The chain links TRBV9 to TRBJ2-2; 11 nucleotides agree with TRBD2. The CDR3 consists of 14 residues. J gave up 7 bases and V 7 bases, and 6 bases lay outside the gene matches. CDR1 is SGDLS and CDR2 is YYNGEE in the germline V gene. The CDR3: CASQSGTSGGELFF. The CDR3 DNA is TGTGCCAGCCAGAGCGGGACTAGCGGCGGGGAGCTGTTTTTT.

A note on this clone: Other nucleotide sequences in the sample specify the same CDR3. The chain uses TRBV5-1 and TRBJ2-3, with a weak D call TRBD1 (5 bases). The germline CDR1 and CDR2 sequences are SGHRS and YFSETQ. The CDR3 covers 14 residues. Trimming left V 2 bases short and J 0 bases short, with 7 bases between. The CDR3 spells CASSLQVSTDTQYF. The CDR3 DNA is TGCGCCAGCAGCTTACAGGTTAGCACAGATACGCAGTATTTT.

The chain has TRBV11-2 and TRBJ1-1; weak D call: TRBD1 (5 bases). Trimming removed 5 bases from V and 8 bases from J, with 12 bases in between. The CDR3 runs to 12 residues. Germline V lookup: CDR1 SGHAT, CDR2 FQNNGV. The chain's CDR3 is CASSGPGVEAFF. The CDR3 DNA reads TGTGCCAGCAGCGGACCGGGGGTGGAAGCTTTCTTT.

The V gene is TRBV25-1, the J gene TRBJ2-4; the match to TRBD2 covers 7 bases. The CDR3 covers 13 residues. The germline V gene encodes CDR1 MGHDK and CDR2 SYGVNS. Losses at the gene ends were 10 bases for V and 6 bases for J; bases not matched to a gene: 9. Written as DNA, the CDR3 is TGTGCCACCGGAACGAGCGGGATAAACATTCAGTACTTC. Translation gives CATGTSGINIQYF. Supplemented by reference TRBV25-1 and TRBJ2-4, the full variable domain reads EADIYQTPRYLVIGTGKKITLECSQTMGHDKMYWYQQDPGMELHLIHYSYGVNSTEKGDLSSESTVSRIRTEHFPLTLESARPSHTSQYLCATGTSGINIQYFGAGTRLSVL.

This rearrangement joins TRBV2 to TRBJ2-5; D might be TRBD1 (6 bases). The CDR3 is 15 amino acids. Germline V gene sequence: CDR1 SNHLY, CDR2 FYNNEI. Trimming stripped 2 bases from V and 0 bases from J, with 10 bases between. The CDR3 is CASSEQGLNQETQYF. As DNA, the CDR3 is TGTGCCAGCAGTGAACAGGGGTTGAACCAAGAGACCCAGTACTTC.

This chain connects TRBV14 to TRBJ1-1, with 11 bases matching TRBD1. This CDR3 has 15 amino acids. The germline V gene encodes CDR1 SGHDN and CDR2 FVKESK. V shed 4 bases, J shed 5 bases, and the junction held 6 bases outside the gene matches. The CDR3 is CASSPGTGGRTEAFF. Here the CDR3 DNA reads TGTGCCAGCAGCCCCGGGACAGGGGGTCGGACTGAAGCTTTCTTT.

Of note for this clone: The same CDR3 can be traced to other DNA sequences in this sample. The gene calls are TRBV2 and TRBJ2-7; 8 nucleotides align to TRBD2. The CDR3 consists of 14 residues. V dropped 7 bases and J dropped 3; count of bases not matched to a gene: 8. In germline, CDR1 is SNHLY, CDR2 FYNNEI. The CDR3 is CASTSLAGSYEQYF. Here the CDR3 DNA reads TGTGCCAGCACCTCCCTAGCGGGCAGCTACGAGCAGTACTTC.

This rearrangement joins TRBV2 to TRBJ2-7, with 8 bases matching TRBD2. The CDR3 sequence is 17 residues long. Germline loops: CDR1 SNHLY, CDR2 FYNNEI. With 1 base clipped from V and 9 bases from J, the junction kept 17 bases outside the gene matches. The CDR3 DNA follows: TGTGCCAGCAGTGAAGGGATTACTAGCGGTACTATTTTTGGGCAGTACTTC. Protein sequence: CASSEGITSGTIFGQYF.

Concerning this clone: In the same sample, other DNA sequences code for this CDR3. The chain employs TRBV28 and TRBJ2-7; D gene ambiguous. Germline V gene lookup returns CDR1 MDHEN and CDR2 SYDVKM. V shed 4 bases and J shed 3 bases, with 4 bases lying between them. CDR3 length equals 11 residues. The CDR3 loop is CASSSYYEQYF. The CDR3 region has the DNA TGTGCCAGCAGTTCTTACTACGAGCAGTACTTC.

The rearrangement joins TRBV7-2 to TRBJ2-6, with 12 bases lining up with TRBD2. The germline V gene has CDR1 SGHTA and CDR2 FQGNSA. V dropped 9 bases and J dropped 2; count of bases not matched to a gene: 5. The CDR3 sequence is 16 residues long. The CDR3 DNA is TGTGCCAGAGGACTAGCGGGGATCACTGGGGCCAACGTCCTGACTTTC. This codes for CARGLAGITGANVLTF. The entire variable domain, with the rest obtained from reference TRBV7-2 and TRBJ2-6, is as follows: GAGVSQSPSNKVTEKGKDVELRCDPISGHTALYWYRQSLGQGLEFLIYFQGNSAPDKSGLPSDRFSAERTGGSVSTLTIQRTQQEDSAVYLCARGLAGITGANVLTFGAGSRLTVL.

The CDR3 DNA is TGCAGCGGTGGGGGGGAGACTAGCGGCTACGAGCAGTACTTC. The encoded protein is CSGGGETSGYEQYF. The chain employs TRBV29-1 and TRBJ2-7, with 9 bases aligning to TRBD2. The CDR3 is 14 amino acids. Germline V gene lookup returns CDR1 SQVTM and CDR2 ANQGSEA. J was trimmed by 3 bases and V by 7 bases; bases with no gene match: 10.

V is TRBV27 and J is TRBJ1-5; TRBD1 might be the D (5 bases). CDR1 and CDR2 (germline): MNHEY, SMNVEV (reference sequence). The V and J ends lost 5 bases and 7 bases respectively, with 18 bases between them. CDR3 length: 15 amino acids. CDR3 bases: TGTGCCAGCAGTCCGGCCGCTCAGGGTCGGCAGCCCCAGCATTTT. Translated: CASSPAAQGRQPQHF.

DNA for the CDR3: TGTGCCAGCAGTTATGGTTTCTCAGCAAGAGGGTACGAGCAGTACTTC. Translating it yields CASSYGFSARGYEQYF. The rearrangement uses TRBV6-5 and TRBJ2-7, with D maybe TRBD2 (5 bases). Germline V gene sequence: CDR1 MNHEY, CDR2 SVGAGI. This CDR3 region has 16 residues. V lost 3 bases and J 4 bases, leaving 19 bases between the germline ends.

V and J are TRBV7-6 and TRBJ2-1, with a weak D call TRBD1 (6 bases). The V and J ends lost 4 bases and 10 bases respectively, with 14 bases between them. This CDR3 comprises 13 residues. Per the germline V gene, CDR1 is SGHVS and CDR2 is FNYEAQ. The CDR3 bases are TGTGCCAGCAGCTCCCAAGGGGGTCGCGAGCAGTTCTTC. This encodes CASSSQGGREQFF. Supplemented by reference TRBV7-6 and TRBJ2-1, the full variable domain reads GAGVSQSPRYKVTKRGQDVALRCDPISGHVSLYWYRQALGQGPEFLTYFNYEAQQDKSGLPNDRFSAERPEGSISTLTIQRTEQRDSAMYRCASSSQGGREQFFGPGTRLTVL.

The V call is TRBV7-8, the J call TRBJ2-7, with TRBD2 matching 13 bases. The J segment lost 5 bases and the V segment lost 7 bases, leaving 11 bases of the junction unmatched. The CDR3 covers 16 residues. The germline V gene encodes CDR1 SGHVS and CDR2 FQNEAQ. The CDR3 DNA follows: TGTGCCAGCACCCCGAGCGGACTAGCGGGAGAACACGAGCAGTACTTC. Encoded protein: CASTPSGLAGEHEQYF.

The chain joins TRBV6-4 to TRBJ2-3; 8 bases are a match to TRBD2. V shed 3 bases and J 3 bases; nucleotides not matched to a gene: 8. Germline V gene lookup returns CDR1 MRHNA and CDR2 SNTAGT. CDR3 length: 16 residues. The CDR3 sequence is CASSDIAGRGTDTQYF. The CDR3 bases are TGTGCCAGCAGTGATATAGCGGGGAGAGGGACAGATACGCAGTATTTT.

The chain combines TRBV4-1 with TRBJ1-5; D is possibly TRBD1 (6 bases). The germline V and J ends were trimmed by 4 bases and 4 bases, with 8 bases remaining between them. Germline V gene sequence: CDR1 MGHRA, CDR2 YSYEKL. CDR3 length: 13 residues. The CDR3 DNA reads TGCGCCAGCAGCCGACAGGATAATCAGCCCCAGCATTTT. Translating gives CASSRQDNQPQHF.

The chain has TRBV15 and TRBJ2-7; 9 positions agree with TRBD2. CDR1 LNHNV and CDR2 YYDKDF come from the germline V gene (reference sequence). This CDR3 has 16 amino acids. V shed 1 base, J shed 0 bases, and the junction held 4 bases outside the gene matches. CDR3 DNA: TGTGCCACCAGCAGAGGAGCGGGGGGCTTCTCCTACGAGCAGTACTTC. Encoded protein: CATSRGAGGFSYEQYF.